This T cell receptor beta chain was identified during a study of beta chain features in type 1 diabetes. With regard to this clone: Its specificity is not known.

The authors reverse transcribed all of the isolated RNA, so sequencing captured expressed TCRB transcripts. Data came from immunoSEQ multiplex PCR; TCRdb stores just in-frame clones and leaves some out. The sample lists hundreds of thousands of clones, under 70% occurring once. The CDR3 spans 13 residues. Germline V gene data show CDR1 as LNHDA and CDR2 as SQIVND (reference sequence). The V and J ends lost 3 bases and 1 base respectively, with 6 bases between them. General study findings and limits: Type 1 diabetes patients showed fewer insertions and more deletions at VDJ junctions.

The sequenced sample consisted of naive CD4+ T cells from blood. This chain joins TRBV19 and TRBJ1-2; the D is unclear. The sequence was obtained from a man aged 30 to 45 in good health. The CDR3, as DNA: TGTGCCAGTAGTATGGTCAGTAACTATGGCTACACCTTC. Translating it yields CASSMVSNYGYTF.